These 9 T cell receptor beta chains were sequenced from one sample in a study of OX40 agonist ivuxolimab in advanced cancers. Sequencing was performed with immunoSEQ multiplex PCR; in TCRdb, only in-frame clones are kept and a portion is missing. The sample holds 15,000 or so clones, around 90% seen once. The sequenced sample was CD4+ or CD8+ T cells sorted from blood, obtained in a trial of the OX40 agonist ivuxolimab. Receptors originate from an adult with an advanced solid tumor such as melanoma, head and neck, liver or kidney cancer.

The chain links TRBV6-1 to TRBJ1-1, with D unclear. V lost 6 bases and J lost 5, with 10 bases in between. The germline CDR1 and CDR2 sequences are MNHNS and SASEGT. This CDR3 comprises 12 residues. The CDR3 nucleotides are TGTGCCAGCAGCCTTGGGGATACTGAAGCTTTCTTT. It specifies CASSLGDTEAFF.

V and J are TRBV5-1 and TRBJ2-1, with D perhaps being TRBD1 or TRBD2 (5 bases each). V lost 3 bases to trimming and J lost 7 bases, with 14 bases between them. The germline V gene encodes CDR1 SGHRS and CDR2 YFSETQ. CDR3 length equals 14 residues. DNA for the CDR3: TGCGCCAGCAGCTGGGGAGACAGCTATAATGAGCAGTTCTTC. It encodes CASSWGDSYNEQFF.

The gene calls are TRBV6-5 and TRBJ2-7; D is possibly TRBD1 or TRBD2 (5 bases each). V was cut by 5 bases and J by 0 bases, with 8 bases left in between. Per the germline V gene, CDR1 is MNHEY and CDR2 is SVGAGI. CDR3 size: 13 residues. CDR3: CASSPGGSYEQYF. In DNA, the CDR3 is TGTGCCAGCAGTCCTGGGGGCTCCTACGAGCAGTACTTC.

The CDR3 coding sequence is TGTGCCAGCAGAGGGACTAGCGGGCCCTACAATGAGCAGTTCTTC. Its protein is CASRGTSGPYNEQFF. The chain carries TRBV6-5 and TRBJ2-1; TRBD2 matches 12 bases. The CDR3 spans 15 residues. Trimming removed 6 bases from V and 2 bases from J; junction bases left unmatched: 2. CDR1 MNHEY and CDR2 SVGAGI come from the germline V gene.

This chain links TRBV2 with TRBJ1-1, with 7 bases that match TRBD1. J lost 3 bases, V lost 8 bases, and 0 bases had no gene match. The CDR3 spans 11 residues. Germline loops: CDR1 SNHLY, CDR2 FYNNEI. CDR3 sequence reads: CASQGDTEAFF. As DNA, the CDR3 is TGTGCCAGCCAGGGGGACACTGAAGCTTTCTTT.

V and J are TRBV11-3 and TRBJ1-2, with TRBD1 as a possible D gene (5 bases). Germline CDR1 and CDR2: SGHNT and YENEEA. This CDR3 has 13 residues. The V gene lost 5 bases and the J gene lost 4 bases, with 11 bases spanning the gap. CDR3 DNA: TGTGCCAGCAGCCAGACAGAGACCTATGGCTACACCTTC. This sequence encodes CASSQTETYGYTF. Full variable domain (remainder filled in from reference TRBV11-3 and TRBJ1-2): EAGVVQSPRYKIIEKKQPVAFWCNPISGHNTLYWYLQNLGQGPELLIRYENEEAVDDSQLPKDRFSAERLKGVDSTLKIQPAELGDSAVYLCASSQTETYGYTFGSGTRLTVV.

The genes are TRBV9 and TRBJ2-5, with 9 bases matching TRBD2. The CDR3 covers 15 residues. Germline V lookup: CDR1 SGDLS, CDR2 YYNGEE. After removal of 3 bases from V and 5 bases from J, the junction contained 8 bases not matched to a gene. The DNA for the CDR3 is TGTGCCAGCAGCGGTAGCGGGAGAAGGTCGGAGACCCAGTACTTC. Protein sequence: CASSGSGRRSETQYF.

J is TRBJ1-6 and V is TRBV5-1; D possibly corresponds to TRBD1 (6 bases). Germline CDR1 is SGHRS and CDR2 is YFSETQ. The V and J ends lost 3 bases and 0 bases respectively, with 13 bases between them. The CDR3 covers 17 residues. CDR3 in amino acids: CASSSGGLRSYNSPLHF. In nucleotides, the CDR3 is TGCGCCAGCAGCTCCGGGGGCCTTCGCTCCTATAATTCACCCCTCCACTTT.

This rearrangement joins TRBV4-3 to TRBJ1-6, with D unclear. V lost 1 base and J lost 5, with 9 bases in between. Germline V CDR1 and CDR2: LGHNA, YSLEER. This CDR3 region has 15 residues. The CDR3 protein is CASSQAPGDNSPLHF. The CDR3 DNA is TGCGCCAGCAGCCAAGCCCCGGGAGATAATTCACCCCTCCACTTT.